This T cell receptor (beta chain) was identified in a study of identical twins. General study findings and limits: Whereas memory repertoires showed no such difference, abundant cord blood beta clonotypes carried fewer insertions.

Germline CDR1 LGHDT, CDR2 YNNKEL (reference sequence). Between the trimmed V and J ends, which lost 4 bases and 10 bases, there was a span of 20 bases. This CDR3 contains 15 residues. TCRdb processed the 5' RACE reads anew with MiXCR; each CDR3 protein has one entry. This table has approximately 260,000 distinct CDR3 sequences, around 15% appearing once. Remarks on this clonotype: Its antigen is still unknown.

V usage is TRBV3-1 and J usage is TRBJ2-1, with D possibly being TRBD2 (6 bases). Sequencing was done on a sample of memory (CD45RO+) T cells sorted from blood. The sequence came from a woman aged 18-29 years in good health. In DNA form, the CDR3 reads TGTGCCAGCAGCCTTGGGGACTCTGAAATCGGGGAGCAGTTCTTC. Its protein is CASSLGDSEIGEQFF.